These T cell receptor beta chains were read from a single sample in a study of cytomegalovirus exposure and HLA in healthy donors. Repertoires were generated with immunoSEQ multiplex PCR, while TCRdb's copy carries only in-frame clones and drops some. The sample gives around 150,000 clones, roughly 65% of which show up once; less than 5% is in the top ten. Specimen: PBMCs. These TCRs come from a man in his sixties in good health and CMV-seronegative. The CDR3 runs from the conserved cysteine through the conserved F or W. A D gene is named only where the DNA matches it firmly. Rows may omit the clone size; those that give it use once, few, many or a size class.

D,V,size,CDR3
TRBD1,TRBV28,-,CASQRGTVNTGELFF
-,TRBV5-1,-,CASSLAPGLNTGELFF
-,TRBV14,-,CASSQEVRPGGNEQFF
-,TRBV5-1,few,CASSPTPDRYNYGYTF
-,TRBV19,-,CASSYRETDTQYF
TRBD1,TRBV7-2,once,CASSLKTGGAGTEAFF
-,TRBV25-1,few,CASSDRDKIGYGYTF
-,TRBV6-5,many,CASSYLPGYEQYF
TRBD2,TRBV4-1,-,CASSQDQRTRIYEQYF
-,TRBV4-2,-,CASSQDSFPEGTDTQYF
TRBD1,TRBV25-1,-,CASSAQDRGLDQPQHF
TRBD2,TRBV7-3,-,CASSLNGPGLAGAQYF
TRBD1,TRBV10-2,few,CASSDRGNQPQHF
TRBD2,TRBV18,-,CASSPAGERTDTQYF
TRBD1,TRBV5-6,-,CASSMRWDSSYEQYF
TRBD1,TRBV4-3,few,CASSQDRDRAAGYTF